The present T cell receptor beta chain was sequenced within a study of neurological immune-mediated disorders. General study points: Falling below healthy controls, multiple sclerosis showed the least TCR clonal expansion, while HTLV-1-associated myelopathy showed the most.

As for the cDNA, it was generated by 5'RACE with 10-nucleotide random UMIs. TCRdb redid the calling of the 5' RACE reads with MiXCR, one entry per CDR3 protein. The sample includes about 49,000 distinct CDR3 sequences, roughly 8.3% of them seen just once. The CDR3 is 16 amino acids. The V gene's germline CDR1 is SGHRS and CDR2 YFSETQ. V was pared by 4 bases and J by 5 bases, with 21 bases between. This clonotype has ten or more counts. Its antigen is undetermined. Described time point: longitudinal time-point 3. The study used blood bank volunteers in Maryland, USA, as healthy controls. Preparation of the unsorted libraries drew on 2 million PBMCs stored at -80 C.

This TCR derives from a middle-aged woman in good health. The rearrangement joins TRBV5-1 to TRBJ2-5, with D maybe TRBD1 (6 bases). The sequenced sample consisted of PBMCs. The CDR3 DNA follows: TGCGCCAGCAGCATATCCGTCGGTGGGGGCCGGGAGACCCAGTACTTC. The encoded protein is CASSISVGGGRETQYF.